This entry describes one T cell receptor beta chain. Diagnosing involved the use of clinical symptoms, serum thyroxine and TRAb, thyroid ultrasound and orbital computed tomography. The data are from a study of T cells in Graves' hyperthyroidism and ophthalmopathy. The source material, RNA transcripts, was used to amplify TCR beta CDR3 regions. RT-PCR in the first round (using the HTBI primer set) targeted the TCR CDR3. From the multiplex PCR reads, TCRdb called clonotypes with MiXCR, one entry per CDR3 protein. The table shows hundreds of thousands of distinct CDR3 sequences, with nearly 15% occurring only once. The V end was cut by 0 bases, the J end by 7 bases, with 9 bases between. The CDR3 covers 14 residues. Germline CDR1 reads MGHRA; CDR2 reads YSYEKL.

The chain employs TRBV4-1 and TRBJ2-2; TRBD1 is a possible D gene (6 bases). The sequenced sample consisted of blood. This TCR was recovered from a woman aged 55-70 years with Graves' ophthalmopathy. The CDR3 nucleotides read TGCGCCAGCAGCCAAGATCGGGACAACGGGGAGCTGTTTTTT. This translates into CASSQDRDNGELFF.